This TCR beta chain was captured in a study of neurological immune-mediated disorders. Regarding the study as a whole: The multiple sclerosis repertoire cluster was not associated with any clinical or MRI feature.

Described time point: longitudinal time-point 3. Unsorted libraries were prepared from 2 million PBMCs held at -80 C. The CDR3 runs to 14 residues. Per germline, CDR1 DFQATT and CDR2 SNEGSKA (reference sequence). Trimming at V came to 6 bases and at J to 4 bases, leaving 8 bases not matched to a gene. TCRdb reprocessed the 5' RACE reads via MiXCR and lists one record per CDR3 protein. The sample contains 84,000 or so distinct CDR3 sequences, around 4.7% of which appear only once. This clonotype was observed many times. Its antigen is not known. This rearrangement joins TRBV20-1 to TRBJ2-3, with 9 nucleotides matching TRBD1. Sequences were obtained from PBMCs. The source is a woman aged 60-75 years with multiple sclerosis. The CDR3 loop is CSAGDRVLADTQYF. The CDR3 DNA is TGCAGTGCAGGGGACAGGGTTTTGGCAGATACGCAGTATTTT.